A selection of T cell receptor beta chains follows, all from one sample in a study of blood T cell repertoires in COVID-19. Some clones are missing from TCRdb's copy, which holds only in-frame ones; the method was immunoSEQ multiplex PCR. The sample consists of 300,000 to 350,000 clones, over 70% of them appearing once. The sequenced material came from peripheral blood. The receptors here all came from a man younger than 40 with active or convalescent COVID-19. Both conserved end residues are part of each CDR3. A D gene is named only where the DNA matches it firmly.

V,length,D,CDR3
TRBV12-3/TRBV12-4,11,NA,CARSEGTEAFF
TRBV7-2,15,TRBD1,CASSLAQGGLYGYTF
TRBV27,17,NA,CASSLYSPDIPPYEQYF
TRBV6-5,15,NA,CASISIEALKNIQYF
TRBV28,15,NA,CASTSKPLPYNEQFF
TRBV7-9,12,NA,CASSLEGGGAFF
TRBV11-2,17,TRBD2,CASSLRGSTSGTDTQYF
TRBV27,17,TRBD2,CASSSPGWRGSTDTQYF
TRBV3-1/TRBV3-2,16,NA,CASSHRRRGSYNEQFF
TRBV7-6,15,NA,CASSPVLGWTDTQYF
TRBV7-9,14,TRBD1,CASSSGQANTEAFF
TRBV6-5,14,NA,CASEGSGGWETQYF
TRBV4-1,14,NA,CASSQDGQNTEAFF
TRBV7-6,13,NA,CASSLDRNTEAFF
TRBV6-2/TRBV6-3,15,NA,CASSLTTTTTDTQYF
TRBV2,13,NA,CASRPQQNTEAFF
TRBV28,15,TRBD1,CASSRPGTGLYGYTF
TRBV19,11,NA,CASSGNSPLHF
TRBV18,13,NA,CASSTVRAYEQYF
TRBV5-4,13,NA,CASSFDRLYGYTF
TRBV6-2/TRBV6-3,11,NA,CASSQLREQFF
TRBV5-4,19,NA,CASSSLDRGHGTSDNEQFF
TRBV11-2,14,TRBD1,CAPTGDRTLYGYTF
TRBV6-6,12,NA,CASSLVQLEAFF
TRBV29-1,13,TRBD1,CSVGTVSSYEQYF
TRBV21-1,18,NA,CASSGPGDRAATNEKLFF
TRBV6-5,13,NA,CASKREQQNGYTF
TRBV5-1,17,TRBD1,CASSYRGQGGGTDTQYF
TRBV30,14,TRBD1,CAWAEGQVPYEQYF